These 20 T cell receptor beta chains came from one sample sequenced in a study of blood T cell repertoires in COVID-19. Libraries were prepared by immunoSEQ multiplex PCR; TCRdb keeps only in-frame clonotypes and omits some of them. The table includes under 350,000 clones, 70% to 90% detected once. The sequencing sample was made of peripheral blood. Source of these receptors: a man aged 65-85 years with acute or convalescent COVID-19.

The genes are TRBV7-9 and TRBJ2-7; the D gene is possibly TRBD2 (6 bases). The CDR3 loop spans 11 amino acids. Germline CDR1 is SEHNR and CDR2 is FQNEAQ (reference sequence). V lost 5 bases and J 10 bases, leaving 12 bases between the germline ends. DNA of the CDR3: TGTGCCAGCAGCCTCCGGGACTCCCAGTACTTC. It specifies CASSLRDSQYF.

This CDR3 is CASSLGSGLNTEAFF. Written as DNA, the CDR3 is TGCGCCAGCAGCTTGGGTTCAGGGCTGAACACTGAAGCTTTCTTT. The rearrangement links TRBV5-1 to TRBJ1-1; perhaps TRBD1 as D (5 bases). V was trimmed by 0 bases and J by 0 bases, leaving 9 bases between them. Per germline, CDR1 SGHRS and CDR2 YFSETQ. This CDR3 comprises 15 residues.

J is TRBJ2-3 and V is TRBV10-3, with 9 positions matching TRBD2. The CDR3 runs to 13 residues. Germline V CDR1 and CDR2: ENHRY, SYGVKD. Trimming at V came to 4 bases and at J to 8 bases, leaving 4 bases not matched to a gene. This CDR3 is CAISGELAGTQYF. CDR3 coding DNA: TGTGCCATCAGTGGGGAACTAGCGGGTACGCAGTATTTT.

The chain recombines TRBV18 with TRBJ2-1; weak D call: TRBD1 (6 bases). This CDR3 is 11 amino acids long. Deletions cut 4 bases from V and 10 bases from J, with 8 bases between. Germline lookup yields CDR1 KGHSH and CDR2 LQKENI. CDR3 in DNA: TGTGCCAGCTCACGGGGGCGAGAGCAGTTCTTC. Translated: CASSRGREQFF.

The chain uses TRBV19 and TRBJ2-3, with TRBD2 identical over 8 bases. The CDR3 is made up of 17 amino acids. Trimming cost V 2 bases and J 0 bases; bases outside gene matches: 7. CDR1 is LNHDA, CDR2 SQIVND, per germline (reference sequence). The CDR3 coding sequence is TGTGCCAGTAGTATAAGCCTCGGGGGGGGGAGCACAGATACGCAGTATTTT. It encodes CASSISLGGGSTDTQYF.

This chain joins TRBV4-1 and TRBJ1-3; a weak D match, TRBD1 (5 bases). CDR1 and CDR2 from the germline V gene are MGHRA and YSYEKL. V dropped 4 bases and J dropped 7 bases, with 20 bases sitting between them. CDR3 length: 16 residues. The CDR3 is CASSPRDSRARNTIYF. The DNA for the CDR3 is TGCGCCAGCAGCCCTCGAGACAGTCGGGCCCGGAACACCATATATTTT.

The rearrangement links TRBV9 to TRBJ1-3; the D gene is possibly TRBD1 (5 bases). The CDR3 runs to 14 residues. Trimming pared 3 bases from V and 0 bases from J, leaving 7 bases between. In germline, CDR1 is SGDLS, CDR2 YYNGEE. The CDR3 spells CASSGTNSGNTIYF. CDR3 nucleotide sequence: TGTGCCAGCAGCGGGACAAACTCTGGAAACACCATATATTTT.

The J gene is TRBJ2-5, the V gene TRBV6-2 or TRBV6-3; a weak D match, TRBD2 (7 bases). Trimming left V 2 bases short and J 5 bases short, with 18 bases between. The CDR3 spans 16 residues. From germline, CDR1 is MNHEY and CDR2 SVGEGT. CDR3 sequence reads: CASSYPGGGVEETQYF. The DNA of the CDR3 is TGTGCCAGCAGTTACCCAGGCGGGGGCGTAGAGGAGACCCAGTACTTC.

This chain connects TRBV5-4 to TRBJ2-3, with 11 positions matching TRBD2. After removal of 7 bases from V and 2 bases from J, the junction contained 3 bases not matched to a gene. Germline V gene sequence: CDR1 SGHNT, CDR2 YYREEE (reference sequence). The CDR3 is 14 residues long. CDR3 nucleotide sequence: TGTGCCAGCTTACTAGCGGGGGCCACAGATACGCAGTATTTT. It encodes CASLLAGATDTQYF.

This clone was observed a single time. V is TRBV27 and J is TRBJ1-2; D may be TRBD1 (5 bases). V was pared by 1 base and J by 6 bases, with 12 bases between. CDR3 length: 14 residues. The V gene's germline CDR1 is MNHEY and CDR2 SMNVEV (reference sequence). The CDR3 loop is CASSLFPGSHGYTF. The CDR3 coding sequence is TGTGCCAGCAGTTTATTCCCAGGGTCCCATGGCTACACCTTC.

This clone has a handful of counts. The rearrangement joins TRBV5-4 to TRBJ2-7; D perhaps matches TRBD1 (5 bases). This CDR3 spans 11 amino acids. From germline, CDR1 is SGHNT and CDR2 YYREEE (reference sequence). The germline V and J ends were trimmed by 6 bases and 6 bases, with 10 bases remaining between them. CDR3 loop: CASTQGGEQYF. The CDR3 coding sequence is TGTGCCAGCACCCAGGGTGGCGAGCAGTACTTC. The whole variable domain, remainder taken from reference TRBV5-4 and TRBJ2-7, is ETGVTQSPTHLIKTRGQQVTLRCSSQSGHNTVSWYQQALGQGPQFIFQYYREEENGRGNFPPRFSGLQFPNYSSELNVNALELDDSALYLCASTQGGEQYFGPGTRLTVT.

This clone occurred a few times. The chain uses TRBV7-9 and TRBJ2-4; TRBD2 agrees at 13 bases. This CDR3 comprises 14 residues. Trimming took 5 bases from V and 7 from J; bases not matched to a gene: 2. Germline-derived CDR1 and CDR2 are SEHNR and FQNEAQ (reference sequence). The CDR3 coding sequence is TGTGCCAGCAGCGAACTAGCGGGAGGGAACATTCAGTACTTC. It is translated as CASSELAGGNIQYF. The whole variable domain, remainder taken from reference TRBV7-9 and TRBJ2-4, is DTGVSQNPRHKITKRGQNVTFRCDPISEHNRLYWYRQTLGQGPEFLTYFQNEAQLEKSRLLSDRFSAERPKGSFSTLEIQRTEQGDSAMYLCASSELAGGNIQYFGAGTRLSVL.

The chain links TRBV6-5 to TRBJ1-5; 8 bases agree with TRBD1. J was trimmed by 4 bases and V by 4 bases; bases with no gene match: 3. Germline CDR1 and CDR2: MNHEY and SVGAGI. CDR3 length: 14 amino acids. For the CDR3, the DNA is TGTGCCAGCAGTTTTCAGGGGGCGAATCAGCCCCAGCATTTT. Its translation is CASSFQGANQPQHF.

In this sample, this clone turned up once. This rearrangement joins TRBV7-2 to TRBJ2-5, with TRBD1 identical over 7 bases. V lost 1 base, J lost 4 bases, and 3 bases stayed unmatched. The CDR3 consists of 14 residues. Germline CDR1 is SGHTA and CDR2 is FQGNSA. CDR3 residues: CASSLGGGGETQYF. CDR3 DNA: TGTGCCAGCAGCTTAGGAGGGGGCGGAGAGACCCAGTACTTC. The variable domain in full, with the rest retrieved from reference TRBV7-2 and TRBJ2-5, is GAGVSQSPSNKVTEKGKDVELRCDPISGHTALYWYRQSLGQGLEFLIYFQGNSAPDKSGLPSDRFSAERTGGSVSTLTIQRTQQEDSAVYLCASSLGGGGETQYFGPGTRLLVL.

The J gene is TRBJ2-1, the V gene TRBV9, with unresolved D. Germline assignment: CDR1 SGDLS and CDR2 YYNGEE. There are 13 residues in the CDR3. V was trimmed by 3 bases and J by 6 bases, leaving 10 bases between them. CDR3 residues: CASSGSVRNEQFF. CDR3 nucleotides: TGTGCCAGCAGCGGGAGCGTCCGCAATGAGCAGTTCTTC. Full variable domain (remainder filled in from reference TRBV9 and TRBJ2-1): DSGVTQTPKHLITATGQRVTLRCSPRSGDLSVYWYQQSLDQGLQFLIQYYNGEERAKGNILERFSAQQFPDLHSELNLSSLELGDSALYFCASSGSVRNEQFFGPGTRLTVL.

The rearrangement joins TRBV4-1 to TRBJ2-7; a possible D gene is TRBD1 (5 bases). CDR1 MGHRA and CDR2 YSYEKL come from the germline V gene. The CDR3 spans 13 residues. V was pared by 3 bases and J by 7 bases, with 13 bases between. CDR3 DNA: TGCGCCAGCAGCCATAGTACCCCAGGGGAGCAGTACTTC. Amino acid sequence: CASSHSTPGEQYF.

V gene TRBV11-2 combines with J gene TRBJ2-3; 7 bases agree with TRBD2. Germline V gene lookup returns CDR1 SGHAT and CDR2 FQNNGV. This CDR3 comprises 16 residues. Trimming cost V 1 base and J 1 base; bases outside gene matches: 5. The CDR3 DNA reads TGTGCCAGCAGCTTAGGGGTTCGGGGGGGCACAGATACGCAGTATTTT. It specifies CASSLGVRGGTDTQYF.

The table lists this clone with a count of one. The chain combines TRBV7-2 with TRBJ2-4, with a weak D call TRBD2 (6 bases). Germline-derived CDR1 and CDR2 are SGHTA and FQGNSA. The CDR3 covers 16 residues. V was pared by 3 bases and J by 7 bases, with 19 bases between. The CDR3 sequence is CASSLAPGAGRNIQYF. The CDR3, as DNA: TGTGCCAGCAGCTTGGCCCCCGGGGCAGGGAGGAACATTCAGTACTTC.

The V call is TRBV28, the J call TRBJ1-5; D possibly corresponds to TRBD1 (5 bases). Germline lookup yields CDR1 MDHEN and CDR2 SYDVKM. Trimming cost V 5 bases and J 6 bases, with 17 bases left between them. CDR3 length: 15 amino acids. The CDR3 loop is CASSPGLGGPQPQHF. The CDR3 nucleotides are TGTGCCAGCAGTCCGGGACTTGGCGGGCCTCAGCCCCAGCATTTT.

This chain connects TRBV18 to TRBJ1-3, with 9 bases identical to TRBD1. The CDR3 is made up of 18 amino acids. V trimming: 1 base; J trimming: 2 bases; junction bases outside the gene matches: 9. CDR1 is KGHSH and CDR2 is LQKENI in the germline V gene. Here the CDR3 reads CASSPRTSQGAPGNTIYF. In nucleotides, the CDR3 is TGTGCCAGCTCACCACGGACTTCACAGGGGGCGCCTGGAAACACCATATATTTT.